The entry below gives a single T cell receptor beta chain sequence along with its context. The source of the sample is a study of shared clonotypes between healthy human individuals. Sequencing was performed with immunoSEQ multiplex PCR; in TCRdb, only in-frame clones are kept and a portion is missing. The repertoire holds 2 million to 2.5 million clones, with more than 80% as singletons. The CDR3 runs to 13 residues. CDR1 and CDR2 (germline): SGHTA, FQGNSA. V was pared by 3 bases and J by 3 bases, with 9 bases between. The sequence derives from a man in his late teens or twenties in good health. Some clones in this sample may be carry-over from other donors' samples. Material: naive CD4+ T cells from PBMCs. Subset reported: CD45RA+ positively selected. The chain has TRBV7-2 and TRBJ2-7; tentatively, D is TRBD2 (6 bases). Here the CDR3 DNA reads TGTGCCAGCAGCTTCCGGGAGAACTACGAGCAGTACTTC. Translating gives CASSFRENYEQYF.